A single sample gave rise to the 20 T cell receptor beta chains below, sequenced in a study of radiotherapy plus CTLA-4 blockade in lung cancer listed by TCRdb under 2018. Library construction relied on the immunoSEQ multiplex PCR assay. TCRdb took this table from immuneACCESS and kept in-frame rearrangements with V and J called. Such tables lack part of the clones; where checked against another copy, unresolved V genes explain under half of the gap, and the rest is unexplained. This sample has 47,000 or so clones in its table, and around 83% of those were observed once. The ten largest make up 28% of the sample. The sample in question was peripheral blood, obtained from a patient treated with radiotherapy plus ipilimumab. Source of these receptors: a human donor with non-small cell lung cancer whose response to radiotherapy plus ipilimumab could not be evaluated.

J is TRBJ1-5 and V is TRBV19, with 8 nucleotides matching TRBD1. Germline CDR1 and CDR2: LNHDA and SQIVND (reference sequence). Losses at the gene ends were 6 bases for V and 10 bases for J; bases not matched to a gene: 8. The CDR3 has 13 residues. The CDR3 region is CASSPTGEVPQHF. CDR3 DNA: TGTGCCAGTAGCCCGACAGGGGAGGTACCCCAGCATTTT. Together with reference TRBV19 and TRBJ1-5, the CDR3 gives the full variable domain: DGGITQSPKYLFRKEGQNVTLSCEQNLNHDAMYWYRQDPGQGLRLIYYSQIVNDFQKGDIAEGYSVSREKKESFPLTVTSAQKNPTAFYLCASSPTGEVPQHFGDGTRLSIL.

J is TRBJ1-2 and V is TRBV29-1; D is possibly TRBD1 (5 bases). Germline lookup yields CDR1 SQVTM and CDR2 ANQGSEA. Trimming shortened V by 3 bases and J by 8 bases, and 10 bases separated the two germline ends. The CDR3 totals 11 residues. DNA of the CDR3: TGCAGCGTTGAGGGGCTCGGGGGCTACACCTTC. This gives the protein CSVEGLGGYTF.

The gene calls are TRBV5-1 and TRBJ1-2; possible D gene TRBD1, 5 bases. The CDR3 contains 13 residues. Germline-derived CDR1 and CDR2 are SGHRS and YFSETQ. Trimming removed 3 bases at V and 8 bases at J, with 14 bases between. CDR3 nucleotide sequence: TGCGCCAGCAGCTCGGGCCCCGGGGGAGGCTACACCTTC. Translating it yields CASSSGPGGGYTF.

This chain joins TRBV28 and TRBJ2-5, with a possible D match to TRBD1 (6 bases). The CDR3 spans 11 residues. Trimming pared 6 bases from V and 10 bases from J, leaving 12 bases between. Germline values: CDR1 MDHEN, CDR2 SYDVKM. CDR3 in DNA: TGTGCCAGCAGAGATCAGGGGTTCCAGTACTTC. Protein sequence: CASRDQGFQYF.

The chain uses TRBV6-5 and TRBJ1-4; D possibly corresponds to TRBD1 (6 bases). Germline CDR1 and CDR2: MNHEY and SVGAGI. The CDR3 is 14 residues long. V shed 6 bases and J shed 8 bases, with 16 bases lying between them. CDR3 sequence: CASSQDSVREKLFF. The CDR3 coding sequence is TGTGCCAGCAGCCAGGACAGTGTACGAGAAAAACTGTTTTTT.

The V call is TRBV7-2, the J call TRBJ1-1; possibly TRBD1 for D (6 bases). Trimming stripped 2 bases from V and 1 base from J, with 14 bases between. CDR1 SGHTA and CDR2 FQGNSA come from the germline V gene. This CDR3 has 16 residues. The CDR3 is CASSLRIQGRNTEAFF. DNA of the CDR3: TGTGCCAGCAGCTTAAGGATCCAGGGGAGGAACACTGAAGCTTTCTTT.

The chain carries TRBV6-6 and TRBJ2-1, with D perhaps matching TRBD2 (5 bases). V was pared by 0 bases and J by 9 bases, with 9 bases between. Per germline, CDR1 MNHNY and CDR2 SVGAGI (reference sequence). The CDR3 loop spans 13 amino acids. The CDR3 loop reads CASSYSSGFEQFF. The CDR3 DNA sequence: TGTGCCAGCAGTTACTCATCGGGGTTTGAGCAGTTCTTC.

The rearrangement links TRBV2 to TRBJ2-1; 7 positions match TRBD2. CDR3 size: 16 residues. V lost 6 bases to trimming and J lost 6 bases; unmatched junction nucleotides: 14. Germline CDR1 reads SNHLY; CDR2 reads FYNNEI. The CDR3 region is CASSRDWAGASNEQFF. The CDR3 DNA sequence: TGTGCCAGCAGCCGGGATTGGGCGGGAGCTAGCAATGAGCAGTTCTTC.

The CDR3 spells CSVEGRLGYTF. DNA of the CDR3: TGCAGCGTTGAGGGCCGTTTGGGCTACACCTTC. The chain carries TRBV29-1 and TRBJ1-2; D unresolved. Looked up from germline, CDR1 is SQVTM and CDR2 is ANQGSEA. The CDR3 runs 11 residues. V lost 3 bases and J lost 8, with 10 bases in between.

The chain recombines TRBV11-2 with TRBJ2-1; 14 bases fit TRBD2. CDR1 is SGHAT, CDR2 FQNNGV, per germline. V gave up 1 base and J gave up 10 bases; unmatched junction bases: 3. The CDR3 has 15 amino acids. This chain's CDR3 is CASSLAGLAGVEQFF. The CDR3 region has the DNA TGTGCCAGCAGCTTAGCGGGACTAGCGGGAGTCGAGCAGTTCTTC.

The chain recombines TRBV5-1 with TRBJ2-3; 11 bases map to TRBD2. CDR3 length: 17 amino acids. The germline CDR1 and CDR2 sequences are SGHRS and YFSETQ. Trimming at V came to 3 bases and at J to 5 bases, leaving 11 bases not matched to a gene. CDR3 sequence: CASSSKRLAGYRDTQYF. Written as DNA, the CDR3 is TGCGCCAGCAGCTCAAAAAGACTAGCGGGATATCGAGATACGCAGTATTTT.

The chain is built from TRBV7-9 and TRBJ2-7; 9 nucleotides align to TRBD1. This CDR3 has 15 amino acids. V was clipped by 4 bases and J by 5 bases; unmatched bases: 9. Germline CDR1 SEHNR, CDR2 FQNEAQ (reference sequence). CDR3 amino acids: CASSSYTGGIHEQYF. In nucleotides, the CDR3 is TGTGCCAGCAGCTCGTACACAGGGGGCATACACGAGCAGTACTTC.

This chain links TRBV9 with TRBJ2-1; D may be TRBD1 (6 bases). There are 15 residues in the CDR3. The V gene's germline CDR1 is SGDLS and CDR2 YYNGEE. V shed 2 bases and J shed 2 bases, with 11 bases lying between them. CDR3 sequence: CASSVRGNPYNEQFF. The CDR3 DNA follows: TGTGCCAGCAGCGTTAGGGGGAACCCCTACAATGAGCAGTTCTTC.

The chain links TRBV7-6 to TRBJ2-1, with 9 positions matching TRBD2. The V segment lost 1 base and the J segment 7 bases; nucleotides outside the gene matches: 5. Germline V gene sequence: CDR1 SGHVS, CDR2 FNYEAQ. CDR3 length: 15 residues. The CDR3 DNA sequence: TGTGCCAGCAGCTTAGAGGCTAGCGGGACAAATGAGCAGTTCTTC. This encodes CASSLEASGTNEQFF.

This clone showed up just once. The chain joins TRBV5-1 to TRBJ2-7; 13 bases fit TRBD2. Trimming removed 2 bases from V and 6 bases from J; junction bases left unmatched: 5. This CDR3 region has 15 residues. Germline CDR1 SGHRS, CDR2 YFSETQ. CDR3 nucleotide sequence: TGCGCCAGCAGCTTAGGACTAGCGGGAGTGGGCGAGCAGTACTTC. Translated, it gives CASSLGLAGVGEQYF.

The rearrangement joins TRBV6-6 to TRBJ2-3; D unresolved. CDR1 and CDR2 from the germline V gene are MNHNY and SVGAGI (reference sequence). This CDR3 is built from 14 residues. V shed 4 bases and J shed 4 bases, with 12 bases lying between them. CDR3 amino acids: CASSSTLGADTQYF. In DNA, the CDR3 is TGTGCCAGCAGTTCCACTCTGGGCGCAGATACGCAGTATTTT.

The V call is TRBV11-2, the J call TRBJ2-5, with D unclear. Trimming took 5 bases from V and 5 from J, leaving 12 bases between them. The germline V gene encodes CDR1 SGHAT and CDR2 FQNNGV. This CDR3 is built from 13 residues. The CDR3 DNA follows: TGTGCCAGCAGCCCTCATAGTTGGGAGACCCAGTACTTC. It codes for CASSPHSWETQYF.

This chain links TRBV18 with TRBJ2-7, with D possibly matching TRBD2 (6 bases). Trimming left V 3 bases short and J 7 bases short, with 19 bases between. This CDR3 is 15 amino acids long. Germline V gene sequence: CDR1 KGHSH, CDR2 LQKENI. For the CDR3, the DNA is TGTGCCAGCTCACCTCGGACCACGGGAGTGGGGGAGCAGTACTTC. Protein: CASSPRTTGVGEQYF.

The chain couples TRBV10-3 to TRBJ1-2; D gene uncertain. V was shortened by 3 bases and J by 4 bases, with 12 bases between the two germline ends. Germline V gives CDR1 ENHRY, CDR2 SYGVKD. The CDR3 sequence is 14 residues long. This CDR3 reads CAISDSSYGYGYTF. For the CDR3, the DNA is TGTGCCATCAGTGATTCGAGTTACGGCTATGGCTACACCTTC.

This sequence joins TRBV11-2 and TRBJ1-2; maybe TRBD1 (6 bases). The CDR3 extends over 18 amino acids. Looked up from germline, CDR1 is SGHAT and CDR2 is FQNNGV. V was shortened by 3 bases and J by 4 bases, with 24 bases between the two germline ends. CDR3 amino acids: CASSFRRGASPNAYGYTF. CDR3 bases: TGTGCCAGCAGCTTCCGCAGGGGAGCTTCCCCCAACGCCTATGGCTACACCTTC.